Detailed here is one TCR beta chain. TCRdb itself ran the 5' RACE reads through MiXCR, one entry per CDR3 protein. The sample records about 67,000 distinct CDR3 sequences, about 16% being singletons. The data stem from a study of HIV-infected patients and healthy controls. This clonotype originated in a human donor in good health. Sequencing was carried out using CD4+ T cells from blood.

DNA for the CDR3: TGTGCCAGCAGTACCCCGGCAGGGCCTTCGGTGAACACTGAAGCTTTCTTT. This codes for CASSTPAGPSVNTEAFF. This chain joins TRBV27 and TRBJ1-1, with a weak D call TRBD1 (5 bases). CDR1 and CDR2 (germline): MNHEY, SMNVEV (reference sequence). Deletions cut 5 bases from V and 0 bases from J, with 19 bases between. The CDR3 has 17 residues.